These 9 T cell receptor beta chains came from one sample sequenced in a study of graft-versus-host responses after intestinal transplantation (dated by TCRdb to about 2021). The library was produced with the immunoSEQ multiplex PCR assay. This immuneACCESS table, as held by TCRdb, lists in-frame sequences with V and J called but not all clones. Of the missing ones, under half trace to an unresolved V gene in checked studies; the others have no known cause. Present in this sample are around 13,000 clones, around 83% of which were seen just once. 45% to 55% of the sample rests with the top ten. The source material was PBMCs, sampled approximately 19 weeks after transplant. These TCRs come from a human patient who received an intestinal transplant, so some T cells may come from the graft donor.

The chain has TRBV23-1 and TRBJ2-2; D might be TRBD2 (6 bases). TRBV23-1 is sorted into the ORF group, with uncertain function. The CDR3 is 16 residues long. Trimming took off 0 bases at V and 4 bases at J, with 12 bases between the two ends. This CDR3 reads CASSQSRRDPTGELFF. The CDR3 DNA follows: TGCGCCAGCAGTCAATCAAGGAGGGATCCCACCGGGGAGCTGTTTTTT.

The J gene is TRBJ2-1, the V gene TRBV5-1; 11 bases are shared with TRBD2. The CDR3 is 15 amino acids. Germline CDR1 SGHRS, CDR2 YFSETQ. V trimming: 2 bases; J trimming: 8 bases; junction bases outside the gene matches: 6. The CDR3: CASSFELAGVDEQFF. CDR3 bases: TGCGCCAGCAGCTTTGAACTAGCGGGAGTGGATGAGCAGTTCTTC.

The rearrangement joins TRBV18 to TRBJ2-7, with 9 bases that match TRBD1. There are 16 residues in the CDR3. Looked up from germline, CDR1 is KGHSH and CDR2 is LQKENI. With V trimmed by 0 bases and J by 5 bases, 8 bases remained unmatched. The CDR3: CASSPPRDRDIHEQYF. DNA of the CDR3: TGTGCCAGCTCACCACCTCGGGACAGGGACATCCACGAGCAGTACTTC.

The chain joins TRBV6-5 to TRBJ1-1, with 7 bases lining up with TRBD1. V was clipped by 5 bases and J by 2 bases; unmatched bases: 2. The germline CDR1 and CDR2 sequences are MNHEY and SVGAGI. CDR3 length: 13 amino acids. The CDR3 DNA sequence: TGTGCCAGCAGTCGAGGGGGCAACACTGAAGCTTTCTTT. Its translation is CASSRGGNTEAFF.

The genes are TRBV9 and TRBJ2-6, with a weak D call TRBD2 (5 bases). V gave up 7 bases and J gave up 5 bases, with 22 bases separating them. The CDR3 is 17 amino acids. Germline V CDR1 and CDR2: SGDLS, YYNGEE. DNA for the CDR3: TGTGCCAGCTCTACTAGGCTCAAACAAAGTCGGGCCAACGTCCTGACTTTC. Translation: CASSTRLKQSRANVLTF. Full variable domain (outside the CDR3, taken from reference TRBV9 and TRBJ2-6): DSGVTQTPKHLITATGQRVTLRCSPRSGDLSVYWYQQSLDQGLQFLIQYYNGEERAKGNILERFSAQQFPDLHSELNLSSLELGDSALYFCASSTRLKQSRANVLTFGAGSRLTVL.

This clone is a singleton in its sample. The chain carries TRBV7-6 and TRBJ2-5, with 7 bases identical to TRBD2. Trimming cost V 5 bases and J 5 bases; bases outside gene matches: 8. The germline V gene encodes CDR1 SGHVS and CDR2 FNYEAQ. The CDR3 has 14 residues. The CDR3 is CASSGRWGGETQYF. The DNA of the CDR3 is TGTGCCAGCAGCGGACGGTGGGGGGGGGAGACCCAGTACTTC.

V is TRBV6-6 and J is TRBJ2-5, with 10 bases matching TRBD1. V was clipped by 5 bases and J by 2 bases; unmatched bases: 2. Germline CDR1 is MNHNY and CDR2 is SVGAGI (reference sequence). The CDR3 length is 14 residues. For the CDR3, the DNA is TGTGCCAGCAGTCAGGGACAGGGGCAAGAGACCCAGTACTTC. Its protein is CASSQGQGQETQYF.

CDR3 protein: CASSPVQGNQAGYTF. The CDR3 region has the DNA TGTGCCAGCAGCCCAGTCCAGGGCAACCAGGCTGGCTACACCTTC. The chain joins TRBV7-9 to TRBJ1-2; possible D gene TRBD1, 5 bases. The CDR3 loop spans 15 amino acids. Germline V lookup: CDR1 SEHNR, CDR2 FQNEAQ (reference sequence). V was trimmed by 5 bases and J by 7 bases, leaving 20 bases between them.

The rearrangement links TRBV27 to TRBJ1-5, with TRBD1 matching over 12 bases. This CDR3 has 14 residues. Per the germline V gene, CDR1 is MNHEY and CDR2 is SMNVEV (reference sequence). The J segment lost 3 bases and the V segment lost 8 bases, leaving 2 bases of the junction unmatched. CDR3 sequence reads: CASRDRGLNQPQHF. The DNA for the CDR3 is TGTGCCAGCCGGGACAGGGGGCTCAATCAGCCCCAGCATTTT.